This passage covers 21 T cell receptor beta chains from one sample sequenced in a study of T cells in Graves' hyperthyroidism and ophthalmopathy. TCR beta CDR3 sequences were amplified from RNA transcripts. The primer set for the first-round RT-PCR of the TCR CDR3 was HTBI. TCRdb fed the multiplex PCR reads into MiXCR, producing one record per CDR3 protein. The sample carries more than 550,000 distinct CDR3 sequences, 17% recorded once. Sequences were obtained from blood. The source is a man aged 50 to 59 with Graves' hyperthyroidism.

As concerns this clonotype: A much larger clone lies a single base off, so this may be a read error. The CDR3 does not end in the conserved phenylalanine or tryptophan, so this is likely a read error. V gene TRBV20-1 combines with J gene TRBJ2-5; a possible D gene is TRBD1 (6 bases). Germline V gene sequence: CDR1 DFQATT, CDR2 SNEGSKA (reference sequence). Trimming shortened V by 6 bases and J by 0 bases, and 17 bases separated the two germline ends. This CDR3 is built from 15 residues. The CDR3 reads CSAAGQPNNQETQYV. DNA for the CDR3: TGCAGTGCCGCTGGACAGCCAAATAACCAAGAGACCCAGTACGTC.

There are many counts of this clonotype. This chain connects TRBV6-1 to TRBJ1-5; 8 bases fit TRBD1. The germline V gene encodes CDR1 MNHNS and CDR2 SASEGT. Losses at the gene ends were 10 bases for V and 0 bases for J; bases not matched to a gene: 5. This CDR3 spans 14 amino acids. The CDR3 is CATDRGSSNQPQHF. In DNA, the CDR3 is TGTGCCACCGACAGGGGAAGTAGCAATCAGCCCCAGCATTTT.

This clonotype has at least ten counts. This rearrangement joins TRBV29-1 to TRBJ1-4; D remains ambiguous. There are 13 residues in the CDR3. Germline V gene lookup returns CDR1 SQVTM and CDR2 ANQGSEA. V lost 5 bases to trimming and J lost 8 bases, with 15 bases between them. Here the CDR3 reads CSVSEGYSEKLFF. CDR3 coding DNA: TGCAGCGTTTCGGAGGGATATAGCGAAAAACTGTTTTTT.

This clonotype has a count of ten or more. J is TRBJ2-5 and V is TRBV10-2; D is undetermined. Germline lookup yields CDR1 WSHSY and CDR2 SAAADI. The V end was cut by 5 bases, the J end by 5 bases, with 15 bases between. The CDR3 spans 14 residues. CDR3 amino acids: CASSLQSPRETQYF. The CDR3, as DNA: TGCGCCAGCAGTCTACAGAGCCCTAGGGAGACCCAGTACTTC.

The table lists this clonotype with many counts. J is TRBJ2-1 and V is TRBV24-1, with 12 bases matching TRBD2. Germline V lookup: CDR1 KGHDR, CDR2 SFDVKD. V gave up 4 bases and J gave up 1 base; unmatched junction bases: 4. CDR3 size: 17 residues. In nucleotides, the CDR3 is TGTGCCACCAGTGACCTTACTAGCGGGGGGTCCTACAATGAGCAGTTCTTC. Protein product: CATSDLTSGGSYNEQFF.

The table lists this clonotype with many counts. The chain combines TRBV2 with TRBJ2-1, with 9 bases lining up with TRBD2. This CDR3 has 14 residues. With 1 base clipped from V and 9 bases from J, the junction kept 4 bases outside the gene matches. The V gene's germline CDR1 is SNHLY and CDR2 FYNNEI. The CDR3: CASSEGGRATEQFF. The CDR3 coding sequence is TGTGCCAGCAGTGAAGGCGGGAGGGCCACTGAGCAGTTCTTC.

V usage is TRBV7-6 and J usage is TRBJ2-1; unclear D gene. V was cut by 1 base and J by 0 bases, with 13 bases left in between. This CDR3 has 17 residues. CDR1 and CDR2 (germline): SGHVS, FNYEAQ. The CDR3 DNA reads TGTGCCAGCAGCTTAGTATTAGCCCCGTACTCCTACAATGAGCAGTTCTTC. Amino acids: CASSLVLAPYSYNEQFF. Variable domain in full (rest from reference TRBV7-6 and TRBJ2-1): GAGVSQSPRYKVTKRGQDVALRCDPISGHVSLYWYRQALGQGPEFLTYFNYEAQQDKSGLPNDRFSAERPEGSISTLTIQRTEQRDSAMYRCASSLVLAPYSYNEQFFGPGTRLTVL.

This clonotype has a count of ten or more. CDR3 bases: TGTGCCAGCAGTAAAAGCAGGGGGCCGAATGAGCAGTTCTTC. Translation: CASSKSRGPNEQFF. The chain recombines TRBV2 with TRBJ2-1; 8 bases are shared with TRBD1. This CDR3 comprises 14 residues. CDR1 is SNHLY and CDR2 is FYNNEI in the germline V gene. V lost 5 bases to trimming and J lost 7 bases; unmatched junction nucleotides: 7.

The J gene is TRBJ1-2, the V gene TRBV28, with D perhaps matching TRBD1 (5 bases). This CDR3 contains 12 residues. Germline V gene data show CDR1 as MDHEN and CDR2 as SYDVKM. Trimming removed 5 bases from V and 6 bases from J, with 10 bases in between. The CDR3 reads CASSPGGNGYTF. CDR3 sequence (DNA): TGTGCCAGCAGTCCGGGGGGGAATGGCTACACCTTC.

The V call is TRBV13, the J call TRBJ2-7, with TRBD2 matching 12 bases. CDR1 PRHDT and CDR2 FYEKMQ come from the germline V gene (reference sequence). V shed 5 bases, J shed 6 bases, and the junction held 14 bases outside the gene matches. The CDR3 contains 17 residues. This chain's CDR3 is CASSRRLAGEGEFEQYF. As DNA, the CDR3 is TGTGCCAGCAGCCGACGACTAGCGGGAGAGGGAGAGTTCGAGCAGTACTTC.

There are a few counts of this clonotype. This chain connects TRBV10-3 to TRBJ2-7; 7 bases map to TRBD1. The trim removed 2 bases at V and 6 bases at J, leaving 10 bases unmatched. The germline gives CDR1 ENHRY, CDR2 SYGVKD. CDR3 size: 15 residues. The CDR3 bases are TGTGCCATCAGTGAGCCATACAGGGGTTCAGGCGAGCAGTACTTC. Its translation: CAISEPYRGSGEQYF.

Many counts were recorded for this clonotype. This chain connects TRBV27 to TRBJ2-7; 8 positions agree with TRBD1. CDR1 and CDR2 from the germline V gene are MNHEY and SMNVEV (reference sequence). J gave up 7 bases and V 0 bases, and 5 bases lay outside the gene matches. CDR3 size: 14 residues. The CDR3 sequence is CASSLSRTGLEQYF. The CDR3 DNA follows: TGTGCCAGCAGTTTATCCCGGACAGGGTTAGAGCAGTACTTC.

The chain joins TRBV10-3 to TRBJ2-5; D unresolved. In germline, CDR1 is ENHRY, CDR2 SYGVKD. V lost 3 bases, J lost 1 base, and 9 bases lay in between. The CDR3 length is 14 residues. As DNA, the CDR3 is TGTGCCATCAGTGAAGAAGCGACCCAAGAGACCCAGTACTTC. Translating gives CAISEEATQETQYF.

This clonotype has ten or more counts. V is TRBV5-1 and J is TRBJ2-3; the match to TRBD2 covers 9 bases. J gave up 2 bases and V 4 bases, and 8 bases lay outside the gene matches. The CDR3 contains 16 residues. Germline V gene sequence: CDR1 SGHRS, CDR2 YFSETQ. The DNA for the CDR3 is TGCGCCAGCAGCCAGCCTGAGCGGGGGGACACAGATACGCAGTATTTT. Translated: CASSQPERGDTDTQYF.

This chain links TRBV10-3 with TRBJ2-7, with D maybe TRBD2 (5 bases). Germline V gene data show CDR1 as ENHRY and CDR2 as SYGVKD. This CDR3 comprises 15 residues. V was pared by 0 bases and J by 2 bases, with 11 bases between. This CDR3 reads CAISESGSWAYEQYF. The CDR3 DNA reads as TGTGCCATCAGTGAGTCGGGGAGTTGGGCCTACGAGCAGTACTTC.

This clonotype was seen a few times. This chain links TRBV4-1 with TRBJ1-2; D ambiguous. The CDR3 is 16 amino acids. Trimming took off 4 bases at V and 2 bases at J, with 17 bases between the two ends. Germline V lookup: CDR1 MGHRA, CDR2 YSYEKL. The CDR3: CASSRTRERTNYGYTF. As DNA, the CDR3 is TGCGCCAGCAGCCGAACCCGTGAACGTACGAACTATGGCTACACCTTC.

This clonotype has a count of ten or more. This chain links TRBV27 with TRBJ2-7; D assignment may be TRBD1 or TRBD2 (5 bases each). Trimming shortened V by 5 bases and J by 3 bases, and 17 bases separated the two germline ends. CDR3 size: 15 residues. CDR1 is MNHEY, CDR2 SMNVEV, per germline (reference sequence). The CDR3 spells CASSPIGTPNYEQYF. Here the CDR3 DNA reads TGTGCCAGCAGTCCTATCGGGACCCCGAACTACGAGCAGTACTTC.

There are many counts of this clonotype. The V call is TRBV9, the J call TRBJ2-5; tentative D call: TRBD2 (5 bases). This CDR3 region has 16 residues. Trimming took off 0 bases at V and 4 bases at J, with 16 bases between the two ends. Germline CDR1 SGDLS, CDR2 YYNGEE. CDR3 in DNA: TGTGCCAGCAGCGTAGGAATAAGGGAGCTCGGAGAGACCCAGTACTTC. This translates into CASSVGIRELGETQYF.

The table lists this clonotype with many counts. V is TRBV6-1 and J is TRBJ2-7; 10 bases fit TRBD2. V trimming: 5 bases; J trimming: 1 base; junction bases outside the gene matches: 8. Germline V gene sequence: CDR1 MNHNS, CDR2 SASEGT. CDR3 length: 16 residues. Here the CDR3 reads CASSYLQLAGSYEQYF. CDR3 nucleotide sequence: TGTGCCAGCAGTTATCTACAACTAGCGGGGTCCTACGAGCAGTACTTC.

This chain links TRBV12-3 or TRBV12-4 with TRBJ1-3; D unclear. Trimming removed 4 bases at V and 0 bases at J, with 10 bases between. The CDR3 has 15 amino acids. CDR3 region: CASSSRILSGNTIYF. DNA for the CDR3: TGTGCCAGCAGTTCCCGCATACTCTCTGGAAACACCATATATTTT.

This clonotype was observed a handful of times. V gene TRBV24-1 combines with J gene TRBJ2-1, with D possibly being TRBD2 (7 bases). Trimming took off 3 bases at V and 2 bases at J, with 13 bases between the two ends. Germline V CDR1 and CDR2: KGHDR, SFDVKD. This CDR3 spans 16 amino acids. The CDR3 DNA reads TGTGCCACCAGTGATCGAGGGGGGGAGACCTACAATGAGCAGTTCTTC. Translation: CATSDRGGETYNEQFF.